This is a list of T cell receptor beta chains from one sample in a study of a mutant IDH1 vaccine in newly diagnosed glioma. Their specific antigens are unknown. Assay: immunoSEQ multiplex PCR; the TCRdb copy retains only in-frame clones and omits some. The sample consists of roughly 25,000 clones, about 76% of them appearing once. This specimen was PBMCs, taken from a glioma patient whose treatment included an IDH1 peptide vaccine. These receptors were collected from a man aged 40-50 years with glioma. Each CDR3 is given with its conserved first and last residue. The D gene is left open where the match is weak. Part of the rows lack a size; the others show once, few, many or a class for expanded clones.

V: TRBV18; D: TRBD1; size: few; J: TRBJ2-7; CDR3: CASSPIGWTQGARELEQYF; DNA: TGTGCCAGCTCACCCATTGGTTGGACCCAGGGGGCAAGAGAACTCGAGCAGTACTTC
V: TRBV28; D: NA; size: NA; J: TRBJ2-3; CDR3: CASILGASTDTQYF; DNA: NA
V: TRBV10-3; D: NA; size: NA; J: TRBJ2-6; CDR3: CAISSGANVLTF; DNA: TGTGCCATCAGCTCTGGGGCCAACGTCCTGACTTTC
V: TRBV12-5; D: NA; size: medium-sized; J: TRBJ1-3; CDR3: CASGTGNTIYF; DNA: TGTGCTAGTGGGACCGGAAACACCATATATTTT
V: TRBV10-3; D: TRBD1; size: NA; J: TRBJ2-5; CDR3: CAISRQGGETQYF; DNA: TGTGCCATCAGCCGACAGGGCGGAGAGACCCAGTACTTC
V: TRBV5-1; D: NA; size: NA; J: TRBJ2-3; CDR3: CASSARDSYTQYF; DNA: TGCGCCAGCAGCGCCCGGGACTCATATACGCAGTATTTT
V: TRBV28; D: TRBD1; size: NA; J: TRBJ1-2; CDR3: CASRPTGDYGYTF; DNA: TGTGCCAGCAGGCCTACAGGGGACTATGGCTACACCTTC
V: TRBV27; D: TRBD2; size: NA; J: TRBJ2-3; CDR3: CASRPTSGDKGDTQYF; DNA: TGTGCCAGCAGACCGACTAGCGGGGACAAAGGAGATACGCAGTATTTT
V: TRBV10-3; D: TRBD2; size: NA; J: TRBJ2-1; CDR3: CAVAGLADYNEQFF; DNA: TGTGCCGTAGCGGGACTAGCGGACTACAATGAGCAGTTCTTC
V: TRBV2; D: TRBD2; size: NA; J: TRBJ2-1; CDR3: CASSEGTSKNEQFF; DNA: TGTGCCAGCAGTGAAGGGACTAGCAAGAATGAGCAGTTCTTC
V: TRBV6-5; D: NA; size: NA; J: TRBJ2-5; CDR3: CASSYTGASRTQYF; DNA: TGTGCCAGCAGTTACACCGGGGCCAGCCGGACCCAGTACTTC
V: TRBV6-5; D: NA; size: NA; J: TRBJ1-1; CDR3: CASSTAGPRNTEAFF; DNA: TGTGCCAGCAGCACTGCGGGGCCGCGGAACACTGAAGCTTTCTTT
V: TRBV29-1; D: TRBD1; size: NA; J: TRBJ1-2; CDR3: CSVRDRGAHGYTF; DNA: TGCAGCGTCCGGGACAGGGGAGCTCATGGCTACACCTTC
V: TRBV4-1; D: NA; size: NA; J: TRBJ2-7; CDR3: CASSQPTRTYEQYF; DNA: TGCGCCAGCAGCCAACCAACGAGAACCTACGAGCAGTACTTC
V: TRBV11-2; D: NA; size: NA; J: TRBJ1-4; CDR3: CASSSPRGREKLFF; DNA: TGTGCCAGCAGCTCCCCCCGCGGGCGTGAAAAACTGTTTTTT
V: TRBV6-1; D: NA; size: NA; J: TRBJ2-5; CDR3: CASRILGDETQYF; DNA: TGTGCCAGCAGGATATTAGGGGACGAGACCCAGTACTTC
V: TRBV29-1; D: TRBD2; size: NA; J: TRBJ2-1; CDR3: CSVDRAGLSHEQFF; DNA: TGCAGCGTTGATCGAGCGGGACTTTCGCATGAGCAGTTCTTC
V: TRBV7-6; D: TRBD2; size: few; J: TRBJ2-7; CDR3: CASSSLSGRETYEQYF; DNA: TGTGCCAGCAGCTCCCTTAGCGGGAGGGAAACCTACGAGCAGTACTTC
V: TRBV2; D: NA; size: few; J: TRBJ1-1; CDR3: CASLGKNTEAFF; DNA: TGTGCCAGCCTGGGAAAGAACACTGAAGCTTTCTTT
V: TRBV11-2; D: NA; size: NA; J: TRBJ1-1; CDR3: CASSLDGVNTEAFF; DNA: TGTGCCAGCAGCTTGGACGGGGTGAACACTGAAGCTTTCTTT